This T cell receptor (beta chain) originates from a study of control samples from healthy donors and cancer patients (dated by TCRdb to the early 2020s). The CDR3 holds 12 amino acids from the cysteine to the phenylalanine. The CDR3 DNA has 36 bases and is translated from base 1. Trimming takes 7 bases from V and 7 bases from J, and the germline ends sit 13 bases apart. CDR1 is given as LGHDT and CDR2 as YNNKEL, both from the germline V gene (reference sequence). Library creation used the immunoSEQ multiplex PCR assay. The immuneACCESS repertoire file appears here via TCRdb, limited to in-frame rearrangements. These files lack a portion of the clones; in checked studies, under half of the deficit traces to unresolved V genes, and the cause of the others is not known. The sample yields 230,000 or so clones; roughly 94% were counted once. Together, the top ten hold about 1.6% of the sample. Note on this clone: No antigen is known for it. Base qualities are not provided; no much larger clone lies one nucleotide away.

The source material was blood. Recombination joined TRBV3-1 (or the pseudogene TRBV3-2) with TRBJ1-1; 6 matching bases give a weak D call of TRBD1. The origin of this receptor is a man aged 50 to 59 in good health. The nucleotide sequence is given as TGTGCCAGCACCAACCAGGGGCGTGAAGCTTTCTTT. Translation gives CASTNQGREAFF.